The text below deals with one T cell receptor (beta chain). Per the authors' pipeline: Estimation of nucleated cell counts was performed using reference gene primer amplification. The assay was immunoSEQ multiplex PCR, and TCRdb's table has in-frame clones only and misses some. V, J and clone size reflect that table, while D and trimming were determined from the DNA. The table has around 170,000 clones, around 80% seen once; the top ten hold roughly 14%. The data are from a study of blood T cell repertoires in COVID-19. As for the study in general: The United States, Italy and Spain were the sources of the acute and convalescent COVID-19 samples. T cells, B-cell-depleted T cells, or PBMCs supplied cDNA or gDNA.

CDR1 and CDR2 from the germline V gene are SGHTA and FQGNSA. The V and J ends lost 1 base and 6 bases respectively, with 15 bases between them. The CDR3 contains 15 residues. The chain uses TRBV7-2 and TRBJ1-2; the D is unclear. The clonotype originates from a man aged 30-40 years with active or convalescent COVID-19. The material sequenced was peripheral blood. The CDR3 nucleotides read TGTGCCAGCAGCTTAGTAGCGGGAACGGTAGATGGCTACACCTTC. It encodes CASSLVAGTVDGYTF.